The clone carrying this T cell receptor beta chain was counted between two and nine times. Peripheral blood, about 10 milliliters per donor, was collected. The data derive from a study of blood T cells in healthy people across ages. Alongside a J-beta primer mix, a sample-barcoded 5' primer served in a second PCR lasting roughly 6 to 12 cycles. Each TCR beta cDNA got a 12-nucleotide random molecular identifier. MiXCR, applied by TCRdb to the 5' RACE reads, yields one record per CDR3 protein. The data contain over 750,000 distinct CDR3 sequences, about 25% of them singletons. The CDR3 runs 15 residues. Germline V gene lookup returns CDR1 SQVTM and CDR2 ANQGSEA. This sample was also put to use in a study of T cells of mothers and their children. This second report adds: Researchers put all of the extracted RNA into cDNA synthesis, using around 1.5 ug per 15 ul. It was related mother-child pairs that showed slightly higher overlap than unrelated pairs, without reaching significance.

The chain has TRBV29-1 and TRBJ2-5; a possible D gene is TRBD2 (6 bases). The J call may not be correct, given that the DNA end is closer to TRBJ2-1. Material for sequencing was blood. The receptor was derived from a boy younger than 18 in good health. The CDR3 region has the DNA TGCAGCGTTGAAGATTCACGGGAGAGATACAATGAGCAGTTCTTC. Amino acid sequence: CSVEDSRERYNEQFF.